The 21 T cell receptor beta chains given below trace back to one sample, sequenced in a study of beta chain features in type 1 diabetes. Reverse transcription of all isolated RNA meant that expressed TCRB transcripts were sequenced. Here immunoSEQ multiplex PCR was the method, and the copy in TCRdb shows in-frame clones only, minus some. The sample carries 200,000 to 250,000 clones, roughly a tenth recorded once. Sequencing input: central memory CD4+ T cells from blood. Receptors originate from a man between 18 and 35 years old in good health.

This clone was counted between two and nine times. The rearrangement uses TRBV6-1 and TRBJ2-5, with D possibly called TRBD1 or TRBD2 (5 bases each). Germline lookup yields CDR1 MNHNS and CDR2 SASEGT. The ends were cut back, 3 bases at V and 5 bases at J, with 10 bases in the middle. The CDR3 covers 13 residues. The CDR3 sequence: CASSEGPRETQYF. The CDR3 DNA reads as TGTGCCAGCAGTGAGGGACCTCGGGAGACCCAGTACTTC.

The J gene is TRBJ2-7, the V gene TRBV7-2, with TRBD2 as a possible D gene (6 bases). The germline gives CDR1 SGHTA, CDR2 FQGNSA. The CDR3 sequence is 18 residues long. V was clipped by 1 base and J by 3 bases, with 22 bases between them. CDR3 amino acids: CASSLEWSSSGFFYEQYF. DNA for the CDR3: TGTGCCAGCAGCTTAGAATGGTCGAGTAGCGGATTCTTCTACGAGCAGTACTTC.

The chain uses TRBV30 and TRBJ2-5, with D tentatively TRBD1 (6 bases). Per the germline V gene, CDR1 is GTSNPN and CDR2 is SVGIG (reference sequence). The V gene lost 3 bases and the J gene lost 5 bases, with 7 bases spanning the gap. The length of the CDR3 is 11 residues. The CDR3 sequence: CAWRQGETQYF. The DNA of the CDR3 is TGTGCCTGGAGACAGGGCGAGACCCAGTACTTC.

V usage is TRBV19 and J usage is TRBJ2-3; D may be TRBD2 (6 bases). This CDR3 spans 16 amino acids. The V end lost 6 bases, the J end lost 2 bases, and 18 bases lay between the germline ends. Germline V gene sequence: CDR1 LNHDA, CDR2 SQIVND (reference sequence). The DNA for the CDR3 is TGTGCCAGTAGGAACGTATTGGCGGGATACACAGATACGCAGTATTTT. This gives the protein CASRNVLAGYTDTQYF.

The J gene is TRBJ2-1, the V gene TRBV7-9; no definite D call. From germline, CDR1 is SEHNR and CDR2 FQNEAQ (reference sequence). This CDR3 is built from 12 residues. Trimming removed 2 bases at V and 10 bases at J, with 9 bases between. The CDR3 protein is CASSLSLTEQFF. CDR3 sequence (DNA): TGTGCCAGCAGCTTATCCCTAACCGAGCAGTTCTTC.

V gene TRBV29-1 combines with J gene TRBJ2-5, with unresolved D. The V end lost 3 bases, the J end lost 5 bases, and 13 bases lay between the germline ends. The CDR3 has 13 amino acids. CDR1 SQVTM and CDR2 ANQGSEA come from the germline V gene. CDR3 coding DNA: TGCAGCGTTGATGTCGACGGTGGGGAGACCCAGTACTTC. Translation gives CSVDVDGGETQYF.

The CDR3 coding sequence is TGTGCCAGCAGCTCGGAGACAGTCCTGAGGGAAGCTTTCTTT. This codes for CASSSETVLREAFF. The V and J genes are TRBV7-8 and TRBJ1-1, with a weak D call TRBD1 (5 bases). V lost 4 bases to trimming and J lost 8 bases, with 17 bases between them. The CDR3 length is 14 residues. Germline lookup yields CDR1 SGHVS and CDR2 FQNEAQ.

J is TRBJ1-1 and V is TRBV5-4, with D tentatively TRBD1 (5 bases). CDR1 is SGHNT, CDR2 YYREEE, per germline (reference sequence). The ends were cut back, 5 bases at V and 4 bases at J, with 15 bases in the middle. The CDR3 contains 14 residues. The CDR3 protein is CASRPQPQGTEAFF. In DNA, the CDR3 is TGTGCCAGCAGACCCCAACCCCAGGGCACTGAAGCTTTCTTT.

About this clone itself: The junction departs from the called germline gene at one end, perhaps through a read error. The sample holds other DNA sequences that translate to the same CDR3. The chain is built from TRBV7-7 and TRBJ2-5, with D tentatively TRBD1 (6 bases). The CDR3 loop spans 14 amino acids. Germline lookup yields CDR1 SSHAT and CDR2 FNYEAQ (reference sequence). The CDR3 loop reads CASSATTGQETQYF. The CDR3 nucleotides are TGTGCTAGCAGCGCGACGACAGGTCAGGAGACCCAGTACTTC.

The table lists this clone with a few counts. This chain connects TRBV5-4 to TRBJ2-7; 15 bases line up with TRBD2. The CDR3 loop spans 16 amino acids. The germline CDR1 and CDR2 sequences are SGHNT and YYREEE (reference sequence). The V segment lost 4 bases and the J segment 6 bases; nucleotides outside the gene matches: 8. CDR3 nucleotides: TGTGCCAGCAGCACCCGAGGACTAGCGGGAGGGCCCGAGCAGTACTTC. This translates into CASSTRGLAGGPEQYF.

This clone appeared a few times. Additional DNA sequences in this sample encode the identical CDR3. The chain couples TRBV12-5 to TRBJ1-1, with D uncertain. V lost 2 bases and J lost 3, with 4 bases in between. The CDR3 contains 12 residues. The V gene's germline CDR1 is LGHNT and CDR2 FRNRAP. As DNA, the CDR3 is TGTGCTAGTGGTTTGCGGGACACTGAAGCTTTCTTT. Encoded protein: CASGLRDTEAFF.

In its sample, this clone was seen many times. The chain carries TRBV25-1 and TRBJ2-4; unclear D gene. The CDR3 runs 16 residues. In germline, CDR1 is MGHDK, CDR2 SYGVNS. V was clipped by 4 bases and J by 0 bases, with 13 bases between them. The CDR3 region is CASSGAAALAKNIQYF. CDR3 DNA: TGTGCCAGCAGTGGGGCCGCTGCCCTAGCCAAAAACATTCAGTACTTC.

V usage is TRBV5-1 and J usage is TRBJ2-1; 9 bases line up with TRBD2. The germline CDR1 and CDR2 sequences are SGHRS and YFSETQ. Germline trimming cut 7 bases from V and 1 base from J; bases unmatched to any gene: 6. The CDR3 runs to 15 residues. The DNA for the CDR3 is TGCGCCAGCGCCCTTGGACTAGCGTCCTACAATGAGCAGTTCTTC. Translation gives CASALGLASYNEQFF.

The genes are TRBV7-2 and TRBJ1-5; 7 positions match TRBD1. The ends lost 6 bases at V and 1 base at J; junction bases unmatched: 6. The CDR3 contains 15 residues. CDR1 and CDR2 from the germline V gene are SGHTA and FQGNSA. The CDR3 DNA reads TGTGCCAGCAGTCGGGACAGTTCCAGCAATCAGCCCCAGCATTTT. The encoded protein is CASSRDSSSNQPQHF.

This clone turned up a few times. The chain employs TRBV28 and TRBJ1-5, with no clear D. This CDR3 is 15 amino acids long. The V end was cut by 2 bases, the J end by 0 bases, with 8 bases between. Germline CDR1 MDHEN, CDR2 SYDVKM. This CDR3 reads CASSLEEASNQPQHF. As DNA, the CDR3 is TGTGCCAGCAGTTTAGAGGAAGCTAGCAATCAGCCCCAGCATTTT. The variable domain in full, completed from reference TRBV28 and TRBJ1-5, reads DVKVTQSSRYLVKRTGEKVFLECVQDMDHENMFWYRQDPGLGLRLIYFSYDVKMKEKGDIPEGYSVSREKKERFSLILESASTNQTSMYLCASSLEEASNQPQHFGDGTRLSIL.

A few counts support this clone. CDR3 sequence: CASDRGQTTDTQYF. The DNA for the CDR3 is TGTGCCAGCGATCGAGGGCAGACCACAGATACGCAGTATTTT. The chain couples TRBV7-9 to TRBJ2-3, with D tentatively TRBD2 (5 bases). This CDR3 has 14 residues. Trimming removed 8 bases from V and 2 bases from J, with 14 bases in between. Looked up from germline, CDR1 is SEHNR and CDR2 is FQNEAQ (reference sequence). The variable domain in full, with the rest retrieved from reference TRBV7-9 and TRBJ2-3, is DTGVSQNPRHKITKRGQNVTFRCDPISEHNRLYWYRQTLGQGPEFLTYFQNEAQLEKSRLLSDRFSAERPKGSFSTLEIQRTEQGDSAMYLCASDRGQTTDTQYFGPGTRLTVL.

The chain is built from TRBV7-3 and TRBJ2-1, with D perhaps given as TRBD1 or TRBD2 (5 bases each). This CDR3 region has 15 residues. V gave up 3 bases and J gave up 4 bases, with 13 bases separating them. CDR1 is SGHTA, CDR2 FQGTGA, per germline. This CDR3 reads CASSFSGTVYNEQFF. CDR3 nucleotide sequence: TGTGCCAGCAGCTTTTCCGGGACGGTGTACAATGAGCAGTTCTTC.

The chain couples TRBV23-1 to TRBJ2-7, with 7 bases fitting TRBD1. TRBV23-1 is recorded as an ORF, its role being uncertain. V dropped 11 bases and J dropped 3; count of bases not matched to a gene: 22. The CDR3 length is 17 residues. The CDR3 loop reads CACKGTEEAPRFYEQYF. CDR3 DNA: TGCGCCTGCAAGGGGACAGAAGAAGCCCCCCGTTTCTACGAGCAGTACTTC.

The chain is built from TRBV29-1 and TRBJ2-1; 14 positions agree with TRBD2. Trimming at V came to 5 bases and at J to 4 bases, leaving 10 bases not matched to a gene. Germline V gene data show CDR1 as SQVTM and CDR2 as ANQGSEA. The CDR3 runs 17 residues. The CDR3 sequence: CSVPRTSGRLNYNEQFF. The DNA for the CDR3 is TGCAGCGTTCCTCGGACTAGCGGGAGGTTGAATTACAATGAGCAGTTCTTC.

This clone appeared a few times. V gene TRBV7-8 combines with J gene TRBJ2-7; D uncertain. V lost 1 base, J lost 6 bases, and 7 bases lay in between. Germline CDR1 is SGHVS and CDR2 is FQNEAQ. This CDR3 is 12 amino acids long. CDR3 DNA: TGTGCCAGCAGCTTAGTAGTGGGCGAGCAGTACTTC. Encoded protein: CASSLVVGEQYF.

This clone was seen a few times. V usage is TRBV15 and J usage is TRBJ2-5; D is possibly TRBD2 (6 bases). Trimming removed 5 bases from V and 5 bases from J, with 18 bases in between. Germline V gene data show CDR1 as LNHNV and CDR2 as YYDKDF (reference sequence). This CDR3 region has 15 residues. CDR3 nucleotide sequence: TGTGCCACCAGCGGAGGGAAACAGGAGGGGGAGACCCAGTACTTC. Translation: CATSGGKQEGETQYF.